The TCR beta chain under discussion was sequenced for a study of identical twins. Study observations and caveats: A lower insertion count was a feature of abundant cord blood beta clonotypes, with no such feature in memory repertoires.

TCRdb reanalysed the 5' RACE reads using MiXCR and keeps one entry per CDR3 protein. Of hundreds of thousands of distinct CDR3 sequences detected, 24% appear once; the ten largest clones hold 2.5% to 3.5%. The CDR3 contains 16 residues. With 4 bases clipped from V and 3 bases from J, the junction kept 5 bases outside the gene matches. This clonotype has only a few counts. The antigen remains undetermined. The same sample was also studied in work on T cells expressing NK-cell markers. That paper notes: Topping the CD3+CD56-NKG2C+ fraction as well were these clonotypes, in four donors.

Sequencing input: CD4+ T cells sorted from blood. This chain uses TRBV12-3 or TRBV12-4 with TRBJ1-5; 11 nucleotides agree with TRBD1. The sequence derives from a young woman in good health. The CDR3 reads CASSSGTGGNNQPQHF. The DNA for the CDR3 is TGTGCCAGCAGTTCCGGGACAGGGGGAAACAATCAGCCCCAGCATTTT.